This is a list of T cell receptor beta chains from one sample in a study of T cells in Graves' hyperthyroidism and ophthalmopathy. TCRdb analysed the multiplex PCR reads with MiXCR anew, one entry per CDR3 protein. The sample includes approximately 600,000 distinct CDR3 sequences, over 11% of them seen just once. Sequencing was done on a sample of blood. These receptor sequences come from a woman aged 30 to 39 with Graves' hyperthyroidism that later progressed to Graves' ophthalmopathy. Both conserved end residues are part of each CDR3. D genes are given only for firm matches. Rows may omit the clone size; those that give it use once, few, many or a size class.

d_call: TRBD1; j_call: TRBJ2-6; clone_size: NA; v_call: TRBV7-2; cdr3_length: 15; cdr3_aa: CASSDRGAGANVLTF; cdr3_nt: TGTGCCAGCAGCGACAGGGGTGCTGGGGCCAACGTCCTGACTTTC
d_call: NA; j_call: TRBJ1-3; clone_size: many; v_call: TRBV30; cdr3_length: 13; cdr3_aa: CAWTTGSGNTIYF; cdr3_nt: TGTGCCTGGACCACGGGATCTGGAAACACCATATATTTT
d_call: TRBD2; j_call: TRBJ2-1; clone_size: many; v_call: TRBV6-2/TRBV6-3; cdr3_length: 17; cdr3_aa: CASSPASGRGSYNEQFF; cdr3_nt: TGTGCCAGCAGTCCCGCTAGCGGGAGGGGGTCCTACAATGAGCAGTTCTTC
d_call: TRBD2; j_call: TRBJ2-2; clone_size: few; v_call: TRBV7-2; cdr3_length: 15; cdr3_aa: CASSHGLAGTGELFF; cdr3_nt: TGTGCCAGCAGCCACGGACTAGCGGGCACCGGGGAGCTGTTTTTT
d_call: NA; j_call: TRBJ1-5; clone_size: many; v_call: TRBV30; cdr3_length: 16; cdr3_aa: CAWSVIDSYSNQPQHF; cdr3_nt: TGTGCCTGGAGTGTGATTGACAGTTATAGCAATCAGCCCCAGCATTTT
d_call: NA; j_call: TRBJ2-7; clone_size: many; v_call: TRBV27; cdr3_length: 12; cdr3_aa: CASSSPAGEQYF; cdr3_nt: TGTGCCAGCAGTTCCCCAGCGGGCGAGCAGTACTTC
d_call: NA; j_call: TRBJ1-4; clone_size: many; v_call: TRBV19; cdr3_length: 15; cdr3_aa: CASSTGQSTNEKLFF; cdr3_nt: TGTGCCAGTAGTACGGGACAATCAACTAATGAAAAACTGTTTTTT
d_call: TRBD1; j_call: TRBJ2-1; clone_size: few; v_call: TRBV13; cdr3_length: 17; cdr3_aa: CASSLDRGFGKDNEQFF; cdr3_nt: TGTGCCAGCAGCTTAGACAGGGGGTTCGGTAAAGACAATGAGCAGTTCTTC
d_call: NA; j_call: TRBJ2-1; clone_size: many; v_call: TRBV29-1; cdr3_length: 13; cdr3_aa: CSVGQGGSNEQFF; cdr3_nt: TGCAGCGTCGGACAGGGCGGGAGCAATGAGCAGTTCTTC
d_call: NA; j_call: TRBJ2-3; clone_size: NA; v_call: TRBV7-9; cdr3_length: 15; cdr3_aa: CASSPSPRPADTQYF; cdr3_nt: TGTGCCAGCAGCCCCTCCCCGAGGCCAGCTGATACGCAGTATTTT
d_call: TRBD1; j_call: TRBJ2-7; clone_size: once; v_call: TRBV11-1; cdr3_length: 15; cdr3_aa: CASSQVKTGGYEQYF; cdr3_nt: TGTGCCAGCAGCCAAGTTAAGACAGGGGGCTACGAGCAGTACTTC
d_call: TRBD2; j_call: TRBJ2-3; clone_size: many; v_call: TRBV10-3; cdr3_length: 19; cdr3_aa: CAISEPGASGRANTDTQYF; cdr3_nt: TGTGCCATCAGTGAACCGGGGGCTAGCGGGAGGGCGAACACAGATACGCAGTATTTT
d_call: TRBD2; j_call: TRBJ2-1; clone_size: NA; v_call: TRBV7-4; cdr3_length: 18; cdr3_aa: CASSLSRLALSSCNEQFF; cdr3_nt: TGTGCCAGCAGCTTATCTAGACTAGCCCTTAGCTCGTGCAATGAGCAGTTCTTC
d_call: TRBD2; j_call: TRBJ2-7; clone_size: many; v_call: TRBV6-5; cdr3_length: 15; cdr3_aa: CASSYSNGEGYEQYF; cdr3_nt: TGTGCCAGCAGTTACTCGAATGGGGAGGGCTACGAGCAGTACTTC
d_call: TRBD1; j_call: TRBJ1-1; clone_size: many; v_call: TRBV27; cdr3_length: 14; cdr3_aa: CASLRGGTNTEAFF; cdr3_nt: TGTGCCAGCCTCAGGGGGGGAACGAACACTGAAGCTTTCTTT
d_call: TRBD1; j_call: TRBJ1-1; clone_size: NA; v_call: TRBV5-8; cdr3_length: 16; cdr3_aa: CASSLGQGKMGTEAFF; cdr3_nt: TGTGCCAGCAGCTTAGGACAGGGAAAAATGGGCACTGAAGCTTTCTTT
d_call: NA; j_call: TRBJ2-2; clone_size: many; v_call: TRBV7-8; cdr3_length: 16; cdr3_aa: CASSLVGGLNTGELFF; cdr3_nt: TGTGCCAGCAGCTTAGTAGGGGGACTTAACACCGGGGAGCTGTTTTTT
d_call: TRBD1; j_call: TRBJ2-1; clone_size: many; v_call: TRBV7-9; cdr3_length: 16; cdr3_aa: CASVRQGTKSIVEQFF; cdr3_nt: TGTGCCAGCGTTAGACAGGGCACCAAATCGATCGTTGAGCAGTTCTTC
d_call: TRBD1; j_call: TRBJ2-7; clone_size: NA; v_call: TRBV29-1; cdr3_length: 14; cdr3_aa: CSVSRQGGPYEQYF; cdr3_nt: TGCAGCGTCTCCCGACAGGGGGGGCCCTACGAGCAGTACTTC
d_call: NA; j_call: TRBJ1-2; clone_size: many; v_call: TRBV12-3/TRBV12-4; cdr3_length: 12; cdr3_aa: CASNLNGLVCTF; cdr3_nt: TGTGCCAGCAACCTAAATGGGCTGGTATGCACCTTC
d_call: NA; j_call: TRBJ2-7; clone_size: NA; v_call: TRBV30; cdr3_length: 10; cdr3_aa: CAWSGHEQYF; cdr3_nt: TGTGCCTGGAGTGGGCACGAGCAGTACTTC
d_call: TRBD1; j_call: TRBJ1-3; clone_size: few; v_call: TRBV15; cdr3_length: 15; cdr3_aa: CATSRETGAGNTIYF; cdr3_nt: TGTGCCACCAGCAGAGAAACAGGGGCTGGAAACACCATATATTTT
d_call: NA; j_call: TRBJ2-2; clone_size: NA; v_call: TRBV5-1; cdr3_length: 13; cdr3_aa: CASSLGGSGELFF; cdr3_nt: TGCGCCAGCAGCTTGGGCGGTTCCGGGGAGCTGTTTTTT
d_call: NA; j_call: TRBJ2-7; clone_size: many; v_call: TRBV20-1; cdr3_length: 12; cdr3_aa: CSARGISYEQYF; cdr3_nt: TGCAGTGCTAGGGGGATTTCCTACGAGCAGTACTTC
d_call: TRBD1; j_call: TRBJ1-1; clone_size: many; v_call: TRBV27; cdr3_length: 12; cdr3_aa: CASSQGGALAFF; cdr3_nt: TGTGCCAGCAGTCAGGGGGGGGCGCTTGCTTTCTTT
d_call: TRBD2; j_call: TRBJ2-4; clone_size: NA; v_call: TRBV7-9; cdr3_length: 19; cdr3_aa: CASSRTSGRVLEAKNIQYF; cdr3_nt: TGTGCCAGCAGTCGGACTAGCGGGAGGGTTCTAGAAGCCAAAAACATTCAGTACTTC
d_call: TRBD1; j_call: TRBJ2-3; clone_size: many; v_call: TRBV5-1; cdr3_length: 15; cdr3_aa: CASSRAGTDEDTQYF; cdr3_nt: TGCGCCAGCAGCAGGGCCGGGACAGATGAAGATACGCAGTATTTT
d_call: TRBD2; j_call: TRBJ2-2; clone_size: many; v_call: TRBV18; cdr3_length: 16; cdr3_aa: CASSPLAGDVSGELFF; cdr3_nt: TGTGCCAGCTCACCCTTAGCGGGAGATGTGTCCGGGGAGCTGTTTTTT
d_call: TRBD2; j_call: TRBJ2-1; clone_size: NA; v_call: TRBV28; cdr3_length: 18; cdr3_aa: CASSQGRVAGVRYNEQFF; cdr3_nt: TGTGCCAGCAGTCAAGGGCGGGTAGCGGGAGTAAGATACAATGAGCAGTTCTTC
d_call: NA; j_call: TRBJ2-2; clone_size: NA; v_call: TRBV6-2/TRBV6-3; cdr3_length: 15; cdr3_aa: CASSYSRGNTGELFF; cdr3_nt: TGTGCCAGCAGTTACTCGCGGGGGAACACCGGGGAGCTGTTTTTT
d_call: NA; j_call: TRBJ2-1; clone_size: few; v_call: TRBV6-1; cdr3_length: 18; cdr3_aa: CASSEPLKDNTPLHEQFF; cdr3_nt: TGTGCCAGCAGTGAACCGCTAAAAGACAACACTCCCCTGCATGAGCAGTTCTTC
d_call: TRBD1; j_call: TRBJ2-5; clone_size: many; v_call: TRBV7-9; cdr3_length: 16; cdr3_aa: CASSLETGTAQETQYF; cdr3_nt: TGTGCCAGCAGCTTAGAGACAGGGACAGCCCAAGAGACCCAGTACTTC
d_call: TRBD1; j_call: TRBJ1-1; clone_size: NA; v_call: TRBV4-3; cdr3_length: 16; cdr3_aa: CASSRTRQGRNTEAFF; cdr3_nt: TGCGCCAGCAGCCGCACGAGACAGGGGAGGAACACTGAAGCTTTCTTT
d_call: TRBD1; j_call: TRBJ2-1; clone_size: many; v_call: TRBV24-1; cdr3_length: 15; cdr3_aa: CATSLGQEKYNEQFF; cdr3_nt: TGTGCCACCAGCCTAGGACAGGAAAAATACAATGAGCAGTTCTTC
d_call: NA; j_call: TRBJ2-1; clone_size: few; v_call: TRBV5-1; cdr3_length: 15; cdr3_aa: CASSPVSGYYNEQFF; cdr3_nt: TGCGCCAGCAGCCCGGTTAGCGGATACTACAATGAGCAGTTCTTC
d_call: NA; j_call: TRBJ2-3; clone_size: NA; v_call: TRBV7-6; cdr3_length: 16; cdr3_aa: CASSLNARTSTDTQYF; cdr3_nt: TGTGCCAGCAGCTTAAACGCCCGGACAAGCACAGATACGCAGTATTTT
d_call: TRBD1; j_call: TRBJ1-2; clone_size: many; v_call: TRBV3-1; cdr3_length: 14; cdr3_aa: CASSQFGTGGGYTF; cdr3_nt: TGTGCCAGCAGCCAATTTGGGACAGGGGGAGGCTACACCTTC
d_call: NA; j_call: TRBJ2-2; clone_size: few; v_call: TRBV12-5; cdr3_length: 16; cdr3_aa: CATSRGDPTDTGELFF; cdr3_nt: TGTGCTACCTCAAGGGGCGACCCTACGGACACCGGGGAGCTGTTTTTT
d_call: NA; j_call: TRBJ2-7; clone_size: many; v_call: TRBV2; cdr3_length: 13; cdr3_aa: CASTLEIHYEQYF; cdr3_nt: TGTGCCAGCACCCTAGAGATACACTACGAGCAGTACTTC
d_call: NA; j_call: TRBJ1-2; clone_size: NA; v_call: TRBV27; cdr3_length: 14; cdr3_aa: CASSLGGGVGGYTF; cdr3_nt: TGTGCCAGCAGTTTAGGGGGGGGCGTGGGTGGCTACACCTTC